The 25 T cell receptor beta chains below were found in one sample sequenced in a study of CD8 T cells in Susac syndrome. With random hexamers, roughly 0.45 to 1 ug RNA was reverse transcribed. Each CDR3 protein gets one entry after TCRdb re-called the immunoSEQ multiplex PCR reads with MiXCR. This table has approximately 200,000 distinct CDR3 sequences, about 95% appearing once. The sequencing input was CD4+ T cells from PBMCs. These receptor sequences come from a human donor with multiple sclerosis.

The V call is TRBV5-4, the J call TRBJ2-6; 10 nucleotides agree with TRBD1. The trim removed 5 bases at V and 1 base at J, leaving 6 bases unmatched. Germline assignment: CDR1 SGHNT and CDR2 YYREEE (reference sequence). CDR3 length: 17 residues. As DNA, the CDR3 is TGTGCCAGCAGTAATCCGGGACAGGGGTCTGGGGCCAACGTCCTGACTTTC. It translates to CASSNPGQGSGANVLTF.

The chain joins TRBV20-1 to TRBJ2-3, with 9 bases identical to TRBD2. After removal of 6 bases from V and 6 bases from J, the junction contained 13 bases not matched to a gene. Germline V gene sequence: CDR1 DFQATT, CDR2 SNEGSKA (reference sequence). The CDR3 extends over 15 amino acids. CDR3 residues: CSALPDSGGRDTQYF. CDR3 DNA sequence: TGCAGTGCCCTACCCGACAGCGGGGGGCGGGATACGCAGTATTTT.

The chain couples TRBV21-1 to TRBJ2-4; the table's TRBD1 call for D was not verified on the DNA. TRBV21-1 is a listed pseudogene. This CDR3 comprises 16 residues. CDR3 protein: CASSPAPGDNKNIQYF. In DNA, the CDR3 is TGTGCCAGCAGCCCCGCGCCAGGGGACAACAAAAACATTCAGTACTTC.

This chain connects TRBV30 to TRBJ1-1; D is unclear. V gave up 1 base and J gave up 3 bases, with 9 bases separating them. In germline, CDR1 is GTSNPN, CDR2 SVGIG (reference sequence). This CDR3 spans 13 amino acids. In DNA, the CDR3 is TGTGCCTGGAGTGGTGCTGGGGACACTGAAGCTTTCTTT. Translated: CAWSGAGDTEAFF.

The chain recombines TRBV4-1 with TRBJ2-4, with 7 bases identical to TRBD2. The V segment lost 1 base and the J segment 3 bases; nucleotides outside the gene matches: 3. The CDR3 length is 15 residues. CDR1 and CDR2 (germline): MGHRA, YSYEKL. DNA for the CDR3: TGCGCCAGCAGCCAAGGGGAGGGAGGCAAAAACATTCAGTACTTC. Protein: CASSQGEGGKNIQYF.

The V and J genes are TRBV3-1 and TRBJ2-5; D is uncertain. Trimming took 0 bases from V and 5 from J, leaving 10 bases between them. The CDR3 is 14 residues long. Germline CDR1 reads LGHDT; CDR2 reads YNNKEL (reference sequence). The CDR3: CASSQDQGWETQYF. As DNA, the CDR3 is TGTGCCAGCAGCCAAGATCAAGGTTGGGAGACCCAGTACTTC.

DNA of the CDR3: TGTGCCTGGGCGGGGACAGGGGCTTCACCCCTCCACTTT. Its translation: CAWAGTGASPLHF. V and J are TRBV30 and TRBJ1-6; the match to TRBD1 covers 10 bases. Trimming removed 5 bases from V and 9 bases from J; junction bases left unmatched: 4. There are 13 residues in the CDR3. Germline CDR1 is GTSNPN and CDR2 is SVGIG (reference sequence).

The CDR3 DNA follows: TGTGCCACCAGTGACTCCGTAACGGCAGATACGCAGTATTTT. This encodes CATSDSVTADTQYF. The V gene is TRBV24-1, the J gene TRBJ2-3; D uncertain. V lost 4 bases, J lost 4 bases, and 11 bases lay in between. This CDR3 region has 14 residues. CDR1 is KGHDR and CDR2 is SFDVKD in the germline V gene.

This chain uses TRBV3-1 with TRBJ1-5; maybe TRBD1 (5 bases). Trimming took 0 bases from V and 5 from J, leaving 11 bases between them. This CDR3 contains 15 residues. CDR1 and CDR2 from the germline V gene are LGHDT and YNNKEL (reference sequence). In DNA form, the CDR3 reads TGTGCCAGCAGCCAAGAAGGGACTTACGATCAGCCCCAGCATTTT. Translation: CASSQEGTYDQPQHF.

The chain recombines TRBV9 with TRBJ2-1; 7 bases line up with TRBD1. Germline V gene lookup returns CDR1 SGDLS and CDR2 YYNGEE. CDR3 length equals 13 residues. With 3 bases clipped from V and 6 bases from J, the junction kept 3 bases outside the gene matches. CDR3 residues: CASSGWTGNEQFF. CDR3 bases: TGTGCCAGCAGCGGATGGACAGGCAATGAGCAGTTCTTC.

The chain uses TRBV11-2 and TRBJ2-7; 8 bases map to TRBD1. This CDR3 region has 16 residues. The ends lost 5 bases at V and 4 bases at J; junction bases unmatched: 13. CDR1 and CDR2 from the germline V gene are SGHAT and FQNNGV. This CDR3 reads CASSPVARQGRYEQYF. The CDR3 coding sequence is TGTGCCAGCAGCCCCGTCGCAAGACAGGGGAGGTACGAGCAGTACTTC.

The chain joins TRBV29-1 to TRBJ1-5; 7 bases fit TRBD1. CDR1 and CDR2 from the germline V gene are SQVTM and ANQGSEA. After removal of 6 bases from V and 3 bases from J, the junction contained 5 bases not matched to a gene. This CDR3 is built from 13 residues. CDR3 region: CSVRTGFNQPQHF. DNA for the CDR3: TGCAGCGTGAGGACAGGATTCAATCAGCCCCAGCATTTT.

The gene calls are TRBV6-1 and TRBJ2-5; D may be TRBD1 (6 bases). Germline CDR1 and CDR2: MNHNS and SASEGT. The CDR3 extends over 14 amino acids. V was pared by 2 bases and J by 4 bases, with 11 bases between. In DNA form, the CDR3 reads TGTGCCAGCAGTGAAAACAGGGTGGCAGAGACCCAGTACTTC. It specifies CASSENRVAETQYF.

This chain uses TRBV7-9 with TRBJ1-2; D is undetermined. Germline V CDR1 and CDR2: SEHNR, FQNEAQ (reference sequence). The length of the CDR3 is 13 residues. V lost 6 bases, J lost 7 bases, and 15 bases lay in between. This CDR3 is CASRYSVSGGYTF. For the CDR3, the DNA is TGTGCCAGCAGGTACTCTGTTTCCGGTGGCTACACCTTC.

The rearrangement joins TRBV29-1 to TRBJ2-1; D is undetermined. Germline CDR1 and CDR2: SQVTM and ANQGSEA. V lost 6 bases to trimming and J lost 4 bases, with 16 bases between them. This CDR3 contains 14 residues. DNA for the CDR3: TGCAGCGTGCGATTTGATACGCAGTACAATGAGCAGTTCTTC. Protein sequence: CSVRFDTQYNEQFF.

This CDR3 is CSASYRETEAFF. The CDR3, as DNA: TGCAGTGCTAGTTACAGGGAAACTGAAGCTTTCTTT. The rearrangement uses TRBV20-1 and TRBJ1-1; possibly TRBD1 for D (6 bases). Germline-derived CDR1 and CDR2 are DFQATT and SNEGSKA (reference sequence). This CDR3 comprises 12 residues. Trimming removed 3 bases at V and 5 bases at J, with 10 bases between.

This chain uses TRBV3-1 with TRBJ2-2; 8 positions agree with TRBD1. Germline trimming cut 4 bases from V and 0 bases from J; bases unmatched to any gene: 7. The germline V gene encodes CDR1 LGHDT and CDR2 YNNKEL (reference sequence). The CDR3 consists of 17 residues. The CDR3 bases are TGTGCCAGCAGCCGTGTGGCAGGGGGCGCGAACACCGGGGAGCTGTTTTTT. It codes for CASSRVAGGANTGELFF.

The chain carries TRBV3-1 and TRBJ2-7, with D unclear. The V gene's germline CDR1 is LGHDT and CDR2 YNNKEL (reference sequence). Trimming stripped 0 bases from V and 3 bases from J, with 6 bases between. The CDR3 contains 13 residues. The DNA for the CDR3 is TGTGCCAGCAGCCAAGATCGCTACTACGAGCAGTACTTC. Protein sequence: CASSQDRYYEQYF.

This rearrangement joins TRBV13 to TRBJ1-2; no reliable D call. Germline V lookup: CDR1 PRHDT, CDR2 FYEKMQ (reference sequence). With 6 bases removed from V and 0 bases from J, the gap between germline ends came to 14 bases. CDR3 length equals 15 residues. CDR3 DNA sequence: TGTGCCAGCAGTCGCACAGTGAACGCTAACTATGGCTACACCTTC. It codes for CASSRTVNANYGYTF.

The genes are TRBV15 and TRBJ2-2; TRBD2 might be the D (6 bases). The germline V gene encodes CDR1 LNHNV and CDR2 YYDKDF (reference sequence). This CDR3 is built from 13 residues. The ends were cut back, 0 bases at V and 7 bases at J, with 6 bases in the middle. The DNA of the CDR3 is TGTGCCACCAGCAGAGAGGGGGGCGGGGAGCTGTTTTTT. Its protein product is CATSREGGGELFF.

This chain uses TRBV3-1 with TRBJ2-1; no clear D. The CDR3 contains 12 residues. With 5 bases removed from V and 8 bases from J, the gap between germline ends came to 10 bases. Germline CDR1 and CDR2: LGHDT and YNNKEL (reference sequence). CDR3 bases: TGTGCCAGCAGCTACTCGGGTTATGAGCAGTTCTTC. Amino acid sequence: CASSYSGYEQFF.

The chain joins TRBV7-3 to TRBJ2-1, with 11 bases aligning to TRBD2. This CDR3 is built from 15 residues. V lost 5 bases and J lost 10; bases outside the gene matches: 10. Looked up from germline, CDR1 is SGHTA and CDR2 is FQGTGA. The CDR3 nucleotides read TGTGCCAGCAGCCCACGTCTAGCGGGGGGTGGGGAGCAGTTCTTC. Translated: CASSPRLAGGGEQFF.

The V call is TRBV10-3, the J call TRBJ1-4; unclear D gene. Deletions cut 0 bases from V and 16 bases from J, with 15 bases between. CDR3 length equals 13 residues. Germline V gene lookup returns CDR1 ENHRY and CDR2 SYGVKD. The CDR3 DNA reads as TGTGCCATCAGTGAGTCGGAAACTCAGAAGGCGTTTTTT. Translated, it gives CAISESETQKAFF.

This rearrangement joins TRBV30 to TRBJ1-6; a possible D gene is TRBD1 (5 bases). The CDR3 has 15 amino acids. V was shortened by 0 bases and J by 14 bases, with 20 bases between the two germline ends. Per the germline V gene, CDR1 is GTSNPN and CDR2 is SVGIG (reference sequence). The CDR3 protein is CAWSVGRGLGWTLHF. The CDR3 DNA is TGTGCCTGGAGTGTGGGACGCGGTCTAGGTTGGACCCTCCACTTT.

The rearrangement uses TRBV30 and TRBJ1-5; 8 nucleotides align to TRBD1. The trim removed 5 bases at V and 6 bases at J, leaving 6 bases unmatched. This CDR3 spans 13 amino acids. CDR1 GTSNPN and CDR2 SVGIG come from the germline V gene (reference sequence). This CDR3 reads CAWGQGDVQPQHF. For the CDR3, the DNA is TGTGCCTGGGGACAGGGAGACGTTCAGCCCCAGCATTTT. The complete variable domain, with remaining parts taken from reference TRBV30 and TRBJ1-5, reads SQTIHQWPATLVQPVGSPLSLECTVEGTSNPNLYWYRQAAGRGLQLLFYSVGIGQISSEVPQNLSASRPQDRQFILSSKKLLLSDSGFYLCAWGQGDVQPQHFGDGTRLSIL.